Described below is a single T cell receptor beta chain sequence and its context. Its antigen is unknown. An end of the junction does not agree with germline; a read error may underlie this. This sample stems from a study of graft-versus-host responses after intestinal transplantation. Study background: Among the recipients, transplants were multivisceral, liver-intestinal, or isolated intestinal. The whole recipient group had anti-thymocyte globulin induction followed by tacrolimus and steroids for around 3 years.

Germline CDR1 and CDR2: GTSNPN and SVGIG (reference sequence). The CDR3 covers 14 residues. Points from the study as a whole: Early post-transplant declines in HvG were associated with peak levels of circulating GvH clones. The marrow of recipients harbored GvH clones, and ileum or blood showed some of them first.

Produced via immunoSEQ multiplex PCR; TCRdb's table is partial and in-frame only. The sample gives roughly 110,000 clones, around 94% of which show up once; 0.23% is in the top ten. The receptor was derived from a human donor who was the organ donor for an intestinal transplant. Sequenced material: unstimulated CD4+ T cells sorted from spleen or lymph node cells, taken before transplant. V is TRBV30 and J is TRBJ2-4, with 7 bases that match TRBD1. This chain's CDR3 is CAWSLGTAQNIQYF. For the CDR3, the DNA is TGTGCCTGGAGTTTGGGGACAGCCCAAAACATTCAGTACTTC.